This TCR beta chain was sequenced in a study of blood T cells in healthy people across ages. The CDR3 loop spans 14 amino acids. V lost 3 bases and J lost 4; bases outside the gene matches: 5. Looked up from germline, CDR1 is GTSNPN and CDR2 is SVGIG (reference sequence). Extraction yielded at least 6 micrograms of total RNA per sample. Overall study results and limits: Using unsorted PBMCs precluded a conclusive naive versus antigen-experienced comparison.

On this clonotype: Its antigen is still unknown.

Then a second PCR, running about 7 to 11 cycles, was carried out with a sample-barcoded 5' primer and a J-beta primer mix. Each TCR beta cDNA got a 12-nucleotide random molecular identifier. Every individual sample yielded 2.5 million or more paired-end reads (each containing CDR3). TCRdb reprocessed the 5' RACE reads with MiXCR, giving one entry per CDR3 protein. This table has roughly 1,700,000 distinct CDR3 sequences, 28% appearing once. The material sequenced was blood. This chain joins TRBV30 and TRBJ1-4; 7 bases fit TRBD1. This TCR was sampled from a woman aged 25-40 years in good health. The CDR3 DNA follows: TGTGCCTGGAGAGGGGGACAGAGTAATGAAAAACTGTTTTTT. This encodes CAWRGGQSNEKLFF.